The rows below give T cell receptor beta chains drawn from one sample of a study of blood T cell repertoires in COVID-19. TCRdb's table, derived via immunoSEQ multiplex PCR, lists solely in-frame clones and lacks some. The sample holds roughly 150,000 clones, 84% seen once. The sequenced sample was peripheral blood. Receptor source: a woman between 50 and 59 years old with acute or convalescent COVID-19. CDR3s include the opening cysteine and the closing phenylalanine or tryptophan. Fields, in order: D gene, J gene, clone size, V gene, CDR3 DNA, CDR3 protein. The D gene is left open where the match is weak. For some rows the clone size is stated as once, few or many, or as a class when expanded; others skip it.

>-|TRBJ1-1|once|TRBV5-4
TGTGCCAGCAGCACCTCGACAGCCACAAACACTGAAGCTTTCTTT
CASSTSTATNTEAFF
>-|TRBJ2-3|-|TRBV20-1
TGCAGTGCCAACCAGGGAGATACGCAGTATTTT
CSANQGDTQYF
>TRBD2|TRBJ2-5|-|TRBV4-3
TGCGCCAGCAGCCAAGGCGCGAGCGGGGGCCAAGAGACCCAGTACTTC
CASSQGASGGQETQYF
>-|TRBJ1-1|-|TRBV6-6
TGTGCCAGCAGTTACGGCGGCCCAGTCTGGACTGAAGCTTTCTTT
CASSYGGPVWTEAFF
>-|TRBJ2-1|once|TRBV7-9
TGTGCCAGCAGTTATACTAGCTCTATTTATGAGCAGTTCTTC
CASSYTSSIYEQFF
>TRBD1|TRBJ1-1|-|TRBV12-3/TRBV12-4
TGTGCCAGCAGTTCGGACAGGGTCACTGAAGCTTTCTTT
CASSSDRVTEAFF
>TRBD1|TRBJ1-2|-|TRBV27
TGTGCCAGCAACACCAGGGGGACACCCGCGAGGGAGACCTTC
CASNTRGTPARETF
>-|TRBJ1-1|-|TRBV28
TGTGCCAGCAGTGCTCCGCGGGGAGTGGGTGAAGCTTTCTTT
CASSAPRGVGEAFF
>TRBD1|TRBJ1-2|-|TRBV6-5
TGTGCCAGCAGTTACCGGGAGAGGACAGGGACGTATGGCTACACCTTC
CASSYRERTGTYGYTF
>TRBD1|TRBJ1-2|few|TRBV19
TGTGCCAGTGGGGAAGCCGGGACAGAAAAGGTTTATGGCTACACCTTC
CASGEAGTEKVYGYTF
>TRBD1|TRBJ2-7|-|TRBV5-1
TGCGCCAGCAGCTGGAGCGGGACAGGGTCGGACGAGCAGTACTTC
CASSWSGTGSDEQYF
>-|TRBJ1-1|-|TRBV3-1/TRBV3-2
TGTGCCAGCAGCCAAGTGCCAGGGGCCAGGGGAGCTTTCTTT
CASSQVPGARGAFF
>TRBD1|TRBJ1-5|-|TRBV7-2
TGTGCCAGCAGCCCTTACGGGACAGGGGGCGGTCAGCCCCAGCATTTT
CASSPYGTGGGQPQHF
>TRBD2|TRBJ2-1|few|TRBV5-1
TGCGCCAGCAGCTTGCCTAGCGGGCCATACAATGAGCAGTTCTTC
CASSLPSGPYNEQFF
>TRBD2|TRBJ2-5|-|TRBV28
TGTGCCAGCAGCCCCGAGACTAGCAGCCAAGAGACCCAGTACTTC
CASSPETSSQETQYF
>-|TRBJ2-5|-|TRBV27
TGTGCCAGCAGTTACCAGGGGAGTCAAGAGACCCAGTACTTC
CASSYQGSQETQYF
>-|TRBJ2-5|-|TRBV5-6
TGTGCCAGCAGCCAGACAGTTTATGAGACCCAGTACTTC
CASSQTVYETQYF
>-|TRBJ2-2|-|TRBV6-5
TGTGCCAGCAGTTACGACAGGAACGCCGGGGAGCTGTTTTTT
CASSYDRNAGELFF
>TRBD2|TRBJ2-1|-|TRBV11-3
TGTGCCAGCAGCTCGCTAGCGGGAGGTTCCCCGTTCTTC
CASSSLAGGSPFF
>TRBD2|TRBJ2-7|-|TRBV3-1/TRBV3-2
TGTGCCAGCAGCTCGGGGGGGCGCGAGCAGTACTTC
CASSSGGREQYF
>-|TRBJ2-5|-|TRBV9
TGTGCCAGCAGCGTAGTTGGAGGTCGGGAGACCCAGTACTTC
CASSVVGGRETQYF
>-|TRBJ2-2|-|TRBV7-9
TGTGCCAGCAGCTTTACGCAGTCTGGGGAGCTGTTTTTT
CASSFTQSGELFF
>TRBD1|TRBJ2-1|once|TRBV28
TGTGCCAGCATCAGGCAGGGGGCCTACAATGAGCAGTTCTTC
CASIRQGAYNEQFF
>TRBD2|TRBJ2-4|-|TRBV3-1/TRBV3-2
TGTGCCAGCAGCCCTCGCTCGGGGGGATCGATCAGCCCAAAAAACATTCAGTACTTC
CASSPRSGGSISPKNIQYF
>-|TRBJ1-2|-|TRBV28
TGTGCCAGCATCTGGGGGGGGGCGAGCGGTGGCTACACCTTC
CASIWGGASGGYTF
>-|TRBJ1-4|-|TRBV14
TGTGCCAGCAGCCAAGGGGGCGCAACTAATGAAAAACTGTTTTTT
CASSQGGATNEKLFF
>-|TRBJ2-5|-|TRBV5-6
TGTGCCAGCAACTTTCTAGAAGCAGAGACCCAGTACTTC
CASNFLEAETQYF
>TRBD1|TRBJ2-3|-|TRBV7-8
TGTGCCAGCAGCCACCGGACAGGACGAAGCACAGATACGCAGTATTTT
CASSHRTGRSTDTQYF
>TRBD1|TRBJ1-2|-|TRBV6-5
TGTGCCAGCAGTCTCAACCCGGGACAGGGAATTGGCTACACCTTC
CASSLNPGQGIGYTF
>-|TRBJ2-5|-|TRBV5-1
TGCGCCAGCAGCTTGGGTCTAGATGGAGAGACCCAGTACTTC
CASSLGLDGETQYF
>TRBD2|TRBJ2-1|once|TRBV5-6
TGTGCCAGCAGCTCACTAGCGGGAACATACAATGAGCAGTTCTTC
CASSSLAGTYNEQFF
>-|TRBJ2-7|-|TRBV5-5
TGTGCCAGCAGCTTGGCACAGACCCACGAGCAGTACTTC
CASSLAQTHEQYF
>TRBD1|TRBJ2-1|few|TRBV28
TGTGCCAGCAGTTCTAGGCCGGGACAGGGAGGGAACAATGAGCAGTTCTTC
CASSSRPGQGGNNEQFF
>-|TRBJ2-1|-|TRBV24-1
TGTGCCACGTCGGTACGAGCGGGTGTGGACAATGAGCAGTTCTTC
CATSVRAGVDNEQFF
>TRBD2|TRBJ2-7|-|TRBV5-1
TGCGCCAGCAGCCCCGGTAATAGCGGGATCTACGAGCAGTACTTC
CASSPGNSGIYEQYF
>TRBD2|TRBJ2-5|-|TRBV7-8
TGTGCCAGCAGCTTAAGGCCGGGACTAGCGGGAGTACGTGCCAGAGAGACCCAGTACTTC
CASSLRPGLAGVRARETQYF
>TRBD2|TRBJ2-1|-|TRBV18
TGTGCCAGCTCACCACTGAGCGGGAGGAACAATGAGCAGTTCTTC
CASSPLSGRNNEQFF
>-|TRBJ1-2|-|TRBV6-2/TRBV6-3
TGTGCCAGCAGCCAAGGGTCGGGAAACTATGGCTACACCTTC
CASSQGSGNYGYTF
>-|TRBJ2-5|-|TRBV5-1
TGCGCCAGCAGCTTGGCCAGCGGCAGGGGTCTCAGGAAGACCCAGTACTTC
CASSLASGRGLRKTQYF
>-|TRBJ1-5|few|TRBV10-3
TGTGCCATCAGTCAGGGGAGAGGTGATATGGACAATCAGCCCCAGCATTTT
CAISQGRGDMDNQPQHF
>TRBD2|TRBJ2-7|-|TRBV5-4
TGTGCCAGCAGCTTGGGTGGACTAGCGAGCTACGAGCAGTACTTC
CASSLGGLASYEQYF
>TRBD1|TRBJ1-2|-|TRBV5-1
TGCGCCAGCAGCTGGGGACAGGGCCGAGGCTACACCTTC
CASSWGQGRGYTF
>-|TRBJ2-3|-|TRBV7-2
TGTGCCAGCAGCTTAGTAGGCAGGGAAACAGATACGCAGTATTTT
CASSLVGRETDTQYF
>TRBD1|TRBJ1-4|-|TRBV29-1
TGCAGCGGGAAGACAGGGGGTAATGAAAAACTGTTTTTT
CSGKTGGNEKLFF